This TCR beta chain was identified during a study of glioma-infiltrating T cells. On this clonotype itself: Its antigen is still unknown.

Regarding the study as a whole: Shared blood CDR3 signature motifs marked patients with low tissue-blood divergence. Non-neoplastic patients had below-expected tissue-blood divergence, while all gliomas exceeded expectation.

The iRepertoire nested amplicon-rescue multiplex PCR amplified TCR alpha and beta CDR3s from RNA. TCRdb redid the calling of the multiplex PCR reads with MiXCR, one entry per CDR3 protein. Altogether more than 350,000 distinct CDR3 sequences are present, 41% being singletons, with the ten largest covering around 12%. Germline lookup yields CDR1 LNHNV and CDR2 YYDKDF (reference sequence). Trimming stripped 0 bases from V and 4 bases from J, with 12 bases between. The CDR3 spans 15 residues. The origin of this receptor is a human donor with low-grade glioma or glioblastoma, undergoing nonglioma brain surgery, or in good health (not recorded which). Sequencing input: glioma tissue, nonneoplastic brain tissue, or PBMCs (not recorded which). This chain links TRBV15 with TRBJ1-2; a weak D match, TRBD1 (6 bases). CDR3 DNA sequence: TGTGCCACCAGCAGAGATTGGGCAGGGGTCTATGGCTACACCTTC. It codes for CATSRDWAGVYGYTF.